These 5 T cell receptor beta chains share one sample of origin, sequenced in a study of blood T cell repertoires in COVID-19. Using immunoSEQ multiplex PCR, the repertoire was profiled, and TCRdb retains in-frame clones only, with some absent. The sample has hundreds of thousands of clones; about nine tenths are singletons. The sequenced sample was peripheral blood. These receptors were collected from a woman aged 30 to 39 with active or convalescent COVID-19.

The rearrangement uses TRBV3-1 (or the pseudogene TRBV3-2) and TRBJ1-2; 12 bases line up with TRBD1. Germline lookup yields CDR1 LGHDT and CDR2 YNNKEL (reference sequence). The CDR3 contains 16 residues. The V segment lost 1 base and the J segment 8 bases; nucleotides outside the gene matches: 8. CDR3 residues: CASSQVPGQGAGGYTF. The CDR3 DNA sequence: TGTGCCAGCAGCCAAGTACCGGGACAGGGGGCGGGCGGCTACACCTTC.

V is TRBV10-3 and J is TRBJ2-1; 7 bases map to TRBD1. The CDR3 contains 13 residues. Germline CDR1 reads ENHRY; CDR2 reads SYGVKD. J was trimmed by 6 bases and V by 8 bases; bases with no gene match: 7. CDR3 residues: CAIARGLVNEQFF. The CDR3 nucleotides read TGTGCCATCGCGAGGGGGCTGGTCAATGAGCAGTTCTTC.

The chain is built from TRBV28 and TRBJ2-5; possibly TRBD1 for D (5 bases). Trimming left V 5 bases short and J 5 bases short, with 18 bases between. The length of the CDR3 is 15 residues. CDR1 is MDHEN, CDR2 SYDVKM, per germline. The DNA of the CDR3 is TGTGCCAGCAGTCCTAGTGGGGCGTATAAGGAGACCCAGTACTTC. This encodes CASSPSGAYKETQYF.

In DNA form, the CDR3 reads TGCGCCAGCAGCCAAATTCGGACGGGAGACTACGAGCAGTACTTC. Translating it yields CASSQIRTGDYEQYF. The chain carries TRBV4-1 and TRBJ2-7; a possible D gene is TRBD2 (6 bases). With 2 bases removed from V and 3 bases from J, the gap between germline ends came to 14 bases. Looked up from germline, CDR1 is MGHRA and CDR2 is YSYEKL. This CDR3 comprises 15 residues.

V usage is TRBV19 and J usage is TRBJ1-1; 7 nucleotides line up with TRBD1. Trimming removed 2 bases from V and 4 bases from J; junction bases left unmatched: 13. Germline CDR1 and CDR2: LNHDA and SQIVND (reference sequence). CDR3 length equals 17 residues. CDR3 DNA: TGTGCCAGTAGTATAAGTGGAGGGGGCCCGGCCGGCACTGAAGCTTTCTTT. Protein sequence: CASSISGGGPAGTEAFF. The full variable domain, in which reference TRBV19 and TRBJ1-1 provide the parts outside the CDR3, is DGGITQSPKYLFRKEGQNVTLSCEQNLNHDAMYWYRQDPGQGLRLIYYSQIVNDFQKGDIAEGYSVSREKKESFPLTVTSAQKNPTAFYLCASSISGGGPAGTEAFFGQGTRLTVV.